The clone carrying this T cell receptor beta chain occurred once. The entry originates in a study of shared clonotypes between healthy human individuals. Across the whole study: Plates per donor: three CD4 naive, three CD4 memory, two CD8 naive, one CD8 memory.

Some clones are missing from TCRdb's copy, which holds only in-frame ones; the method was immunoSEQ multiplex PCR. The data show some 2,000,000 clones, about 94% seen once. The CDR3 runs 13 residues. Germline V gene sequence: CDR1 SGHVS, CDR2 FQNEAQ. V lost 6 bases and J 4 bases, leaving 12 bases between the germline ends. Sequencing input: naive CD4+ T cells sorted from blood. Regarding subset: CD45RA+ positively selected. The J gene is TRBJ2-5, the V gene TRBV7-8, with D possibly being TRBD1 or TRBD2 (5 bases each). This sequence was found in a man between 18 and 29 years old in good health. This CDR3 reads CASRGPGRETQYF. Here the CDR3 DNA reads TGTGCCAGCAGAGGCCCGGGACGAGAGACCCAGTACTTC.